This T cell receptor (beta chain) was identified during a study of prognosis after radiotherapy for stage I lung cancer. Study overall: Approximately 14 of the patients presented with newly diagnosed primary stage I lung tumors; about five had oligometastatic NSCLC following surgical resection of the primary tumor. Distant metastases showed up in four patients after radiotherapy, at a median of approximately 7 months, while about 15 showed no significant progression.

Template was genomic DNA; TCR beta CDR3 amplified in two multiplex PCR rounds. Amplification in first-round PCR relied on primers specific to each TRBV and TRBJ gene. TCRdb re-analysed the multiplex PCR reads in MiXCR, keeping a single row per CDR3 protein. The sample includes about 15,000 distinct CDR3 sequences, about 55% seen only once; the top ten take approximately 25%. The CDR3 totals 13 residues. V dropped 7 bases and J dropped 0 bases, with 10 bases sitting between them. CDR1 and CDR2 from the germline V gene are ENHRY and SYGVKD. Many counts were recorded for this clonotype. The receptor was derived from a donor aged 50 or older with non-small cell lung cancer. This specimen was PBMCs, taken before or after stereotactic body radiation therapy (not recorded which). The rearrangement joins TRBV10-3 to TRBJ2-7, with D unclear. CDR3 coding DNA: TGTGCCATCACCCGTGGGGACTCCTACGAGCAGTACTTC. It translates to CAITRGDSYEQYF.